These 27 T cell receptor beta chains originate from one sample sequenced in a study of beta chain features in type 1 diabetes. TCRB transcripts that were expressed got sequenced, as all of the isolated RNA had been reverse transcribed. Using immunoSEQ multiplex PCR, the repertoire was profiled, and TCRdb retains in-frame clones only, with some absent. The table records about 240,000 clones, 27% of them present only once. Sequencing input: central memory CD4+ T cells from blood. The origin of the receptors is a man aged 25 to 40 in good health.

The chain joins TRBV29-1 to TRBJ2-1; D remains unclear. Trimming pared 6 bases from V and 5 bases from J, leaving 8 bases between. Looked up from germline, CDR1 is SQVTM and CDR2 is ANQGSEA. The CDR3 covers 11 residues. The CDR3 region has the DNA TGCAGCGTCTCCAGCGACAATGAGCAGTTCTTC. Translating it yields CSVSSDNEQFF.

The chain recombines TRBV2 with TRBJ1-2, with 7 bases matching TRBD1. CDR1 and CDR2 (germline): SNHLY, FYNNEI. The CDR3 has 13 residues. Trimming at V came to 5 bases and at J to 1 base, leaving 1 base not matched to a gene. CDR3 residues: CASSRDSNYGYTF. DNA for the CDR3: TGTGCCAGCAGTCGGGACAGTAACTATGGCTACACCTTC.

This clone was counted ten times or more. The chain has TRBV29-1 and TRBJ2-5; 8 nucleotides match TRBD1. Germline V gives CDR1 SQVTM, CDR2 ANQGSEA. This CDR3 comprises 15 residues. Trimming removed 2 bases from V and 4 bases from J; junction bases left unmatched: 9. DNA for the CDR3: TGCAGCGTTGAACCCCGGACAGGGACAAGAGAGACCCAGTACTTC. This sequence encodes CSVEPRTGTRETQYF.

This clone was seen a handful of times. The germline gene is not matched at one end of the junction; a read error may be the cause. The chain couples TRBV7-9 to TRBJ2-7; D unclear. Per germline, CDR1 SEHNR and CDR2 FQNEAQ (reference sequence). This CDR3 comprises 12 residues. In DNA form, the CDR3 reads TGTGCCAGCAGTTCGGACGGGCCCGTCGAGTTCTTC. Translated, it gives CASSSDGPVEFF. Full variable domain (rest looked up from reference TRBV7-9 and TRBJ2-7): DTGVSQNPRHKITKRGQNVTFRCDPISEHNRLYWYRQTLGQGPEFLTYFQNEAQLEKSRLLSDRFSAERPKGSFSTLEIQRTEQGDSAMYLCASSSDGPVEFFGPGTRLTVT.

This clone was seen a few times. The same CDR3 is also encoded by other DNA sequences in this sample. The V and J genes are TRBV5-8 and TRBJ1-2; D call uncertain. Germline CDR1 and CDR2: SGHTS and YDEGEE. V lost 0 bases to trimming and J lost 8 bases, with 5 bases between them. The CDR3 spans 11 residues. CDR3 region: CASSLAGGYTF. Here the CDR3 DNA reads TGTGCCAGCAGCTTGGCGGGCGGCTACACCTTC.

The gene calls are TRBV5-4 and TRBJ1-1, with D possibly matching TRBD1 (5 bases). This CDR3 spans 14 amino acids. V was cut by 4 bases and J by 2 bases, with 12 bases left in between. From germline, CDR1 is SGHNT and CDR2 YYREEE (reference sequence). The CDR3 is CASSRQSSNTEAFF. As DNA, the CDR3 is TGTGCCAGCAGCAGACAGTCTTCAAACACTGAAGCTTTCTTT.

This clone has a single count. The gene calls are TRBV9 and TRBJ2-1, with TRBD2 as a possible D gene (5 bases). V was trimmed by 0 bases and J by 8 bases, leaving 15 bases between them. Germline CDR1 is SGDLS and CDR2 is YYNGEE. The CDR3 is made up of 15 amino acids. Here the CDR3 reads CASSVDERVADEQFF. CDR3 sequence (DNA): TGTGCCAGCAGCGTAGACGAGAGGGTGGCTGATGAGCAGTTCTTC.

The chain has TRBV30 and TRBJ1-1; D unclear. Germline CDR1 and CDR2: GTSNPN and SVGIG (reference sequence). V was clipped by 1 base and J by 1 base, with 10 bases between them. The CDR3 sequence is 14 residues long. Here the CDR3 DNA reads TGTGCCTGGAGTGGGTCCGGAGCGAACACTGAAGCTTTCTTT. Encoded protein: CAWSGSGANTEAFF.

This rearrangement joins TRBV29-1 to TRBJ2-5, with 10 bases fitting TRBD2. From germline, CDR1 is SQVTM and CDR2 ANQGSEA. The CDR3 loop spans 16 amino acids. V lost 7 bases, J lost 5 bases, and 16 bases stayed unmatched. The CDR3 DNA reads TGCAGCGCCCGAGCCCGAGCGGGAGGGCCTAGGGAGACCCAGTACTTC. Residues: CSARARAGGPRETQYF.

The chain uses TRBV5-1 and TRBJ2-6; D is unclear. This CDR3 is 15 amino acids long. Germline loops: CDR1 SGHRS, CDR2 YFSETQ. V lost 4 bases to trimming and J lost 4 bases, with 12 bases between them. CDR3 protein: CASSEGLSGANVLTF. CDR3 DNA sequence: TGCGCCAGCAGCGAAGGGCTATCCGGGGCCAACGTCCTGACTTTC.

The chain joins TRBV4-1 to TRBJ2-7; D is unclear. Germline V lookup: CDR1 MGHRA, CDR2 YSYEKL. The CDR3 loop spans 15 amino acids. The V and J ends lost 0 bases and 0 bases respectively, with 9 bases between them. Here the CDR3 DNA reads TGCGCCAGCAGCCAAGATCGGAGTTACTCCTACGAGCAGTACTTC. Translating gives CASSQDRSYSYEQYF.

This clone was found a few times. The chain joins TRBV7-9 to TRBJ2-7; weak D call: TRBD2 (6 bases). Trimming left V 2 bases short and J 3 bases short, with 11 bases between. Germline V lookup: CDR1 SEHNR, CDR2 FQNEAQ (reference sequence). This CDR3 has 14 residues. The CDR3 spells CASSLTSKDYEQYF. The CDR3 nucleotides are TGTGCCAGCAGCTTAACTAGCAAAGACTACGAGCAGTACTTC.

This clone was seen only a few times. The chain carries TRBV7-2 and TRBJ1-1; D uncertain. Germline CDR1 and CDR2: SGHTA and FQGNSA. CDR3 length equals 13 residues. V lost 5 bases, J lost 1 base, and 8 bases lay in between. CDR3 nucleotides: TGTGCCAGCAGCCTAAAGACGAACACTGAAGCTTTCTTT. It yields the protein CASSLKTNTEAFF.

Only a few counts were recorded for this clone. The chain is built from TRBV5-1 and TRBJ2-1, with 7 positions matching TRBD1. V dropped 3 bases and J dropped 0; count of bases not matched to a gene: 3. The V gene's germline CDR1 is SGHRS and CDR2 YFSETQ. The CDR3 sequence is 15 residues long. CDR3 in DNA: TGCGCCAGCAGCTCAGGGGGATTCTCCTACAATGAGCAGTTCTTC. This gives the protein CASSSGGFSYNEQFF.

The chain uses TRBV7-9 and TRBJ1-4; D possibly corresponds to TRBD1 (5 bases). Germline-derived CDR1 and CDR2 are SEHNR and FQNEAQ (reference sequence). The CDR3 spans 12 residues. V lost 5 bases to trimming and J lost 8 bases, with 9 bases between them. CDR3 amino acids: CASSVGGEKLFF. In DNA form, the CDR3 reads TGTGCCAGCAGCGTCGGGGGGGAAAAACTGTTTTTT.

V usage is TRBV11-2 and J usage is TRBJ2-7, with a tentative D call TRBD2 (6 bases). CDR3 length: 14 residues. CDR1 and CDR2 (germline): SGHAT, FQNNGV. Deletions cut 5 bases from V and 2 bases from J, with 13 bases between. The CDR3 loop reads CASSPRRTTYEQYF. The DNA for the CDR3 is TGTGCCAGCAGCCCGAGGAGGACTACCTACGAGCAGTACTTC.

The chain links TRBV7-2 to TRBJ2-7; 14 positions match TRBD2. The CDR3 runs 16 residues. Germline CDR1 and CDR2: SGHTA and FQGNSA. V shed 5 bases, J shed 7 bases, and the junction held 10 bases outside the gene matches. DNA of the CDR3: TGTGCCAGCAGCCCGACTAGCGGGAGGGCCGGACGGGAGCAGTACTTC. Its translation: CASSPTSGRAGREQYF.

The CDR3 spells CASSLGQGNGGELFF. The DNA for the CDR3 is TGCGCCAGCAGCTTGGGACAGGGGAACGGGGGGGAGCTGTTTTTT. The rearrangement uses TRBV4-1 and TRBJ2-2; 10 bases agree with TRBD1. CDR1 and CDR2 (germline): MGHRA, YSYEKL. J gave up 8 bases and V 5 bases, and 8 bases lay outside the gene matches. The CDR3 runs 15 residues.

This clone was counted a few times. The genes are TRBV28 and TRBJ2-1; possibly TRBD2 for D (6 bases). With 3 bases removed from V and 2 bases from J, the gap between germline ends came to 11 bases. Germline loops: CDR1 MDHEN, CDR2 SYDVKM. The CDR3 has 15 residues. In nucleotides, the CDR3 is TGTGCCAGCAGTTTTGGGACTGGGCCCTACAATGAGCAGTTCTTC. Translating it yields CASSFGTGPYNEQFF.

The rearrangement uses TRBV2 and TRBJ1-1, with D unclear. This CDR3 has 11 amino acids. The germline V and J ends were trimmed by 7 bases and 0 bases, with 3 bases remaining between them. Per the germline V gene, CDR1 is SNHLY and CDR2 is FYNNEI. Written as DNA, the CDR3 is TGTGCCAGCATGATGAACACTGAAGCTTTCTTT. Its protein product is CASMMNTEAFF.

The rearrangement joins TRBV2 to TRBJ2-1, with 8 nucleotides matching TRBD2. CDR3 size: 18 residues. Germline V gene sequence: CDR1 SNHLY, CDR2 FYNNEI. Trimming cost V 4 bases and J 0 bases; bases outside gene matches: 11. DNA of the CDR3: TGTGCCAGCAGTGTCATTCCAGCGGGGGTGAGCTCCTACAATGAGCAGTTCTTC. Protein sequence: CASSVIPAGVSSYNEQFF. The whole variable domain, remainder taken from reference TRBV2 and TRBJ2-1, is EPEVTQTPSHQVTQMGQEVILRCVPISNHLYFYWYRQILGQKVEFLVSFYNNEISEKSEIFDDQFSVERPDGSNFTLKIRSTKLEDSAMYFCASSVIPAGVSSYNEQFFGPGTRLTVL.

Regarding this clone: Other DNA sequences of this sample code for an identical CDR3. The V and J genes are TRBV30 and TRBJ1-1; D unclear. CDR3 length: 12 amino acids. Germline CDR1 GTSNPN, CDR2 SVGIG (reference sequence). Trimming pared 2 bases from V and 0 bases from J, leaving 4 bases between. The CDR3 is CAWSQMNTEAFF. The CDR3 DNA reads as TGTGCCTGGAGTCAAATGAACACTGAAGCTTTCTTT. Full variable domain (rest looked up from reference TRBV30 and TRBJ1-1): SQTIHQWPATLVQPVGSPLSLECTVEGTSNPNLYWYRQAAGRGLQLLFYSVGIGQISSEVPQNLSASRPQDRQFILSSKKLLLSDSGFYLCAWSQMNTEAFFGQGTRLTVV.

The chain recombines TRBV30 with TRBJ2-5; 7 bases align to TRBD2. Germline values: CDR1 GTSNPN, CDR2 SVGIG (reference sequence). The CDR3 runs to 12 residues. With 7 bases clipped from V and 2 bases from J, the junction kept 4 bases outside the gene matches. CDR3 residues: CASGTKQETQYF. The CDR3 DNA reads TGTGCCTCAGGGACTAAACAAGAGACCCAGTACTTC.

The chain uses TRBV5-1 and TRBJ2-7, with D hard to call. Germline loops: CDR1 SGHRS, CDR2 YFSETQ. The CDR3 covers 12 residues. Trimming removed 2 bases at V and 2 bases at J, with 5 bases between. The chain's CDR3 is CASSFSTYEQYF. The CDR3 nucleotides read TGCGCCAGCAGCTTCTCAACCTACGAGCAGTACTTC.

About this clone itself: A read error likely explains this, since a far larger clone differs by one base. The same CDR3 also results from other DNA sequences found in this sample. The chain recombines TRBV30 with TRBJ2-2; D is uncertain. Trimming pared 3 bases from V and 3 bases from J, leaving 2 bases between. CDR3 size: 11 residues. Per the germline V gene, CDR1 is GTSNPN and CDR2 is SVGIG (reference sequence). The CDR3: CAWRDTGELFF. CDR3 in DNA: TGTGCCTGGAGGGACACCGGGGAGCTGTTTTTT. Complete variable domain (other parts from reference TRBV30 and TRBJ2-2): SQTIHQWPATLVQPVGSPLSLECTVEGTSNPNLYWYRQAAGRGLQLLFYSVGIGQISSEVPQNLSASRPQDRQFILSSKKLLLSDSGFYLCAWRDTGELFFGEGSRLTVL.

The rearrangement uses TRBV7-2 and TRBJ2-7; 7 nucleotides agree with TRBD1. V gave up 5 bases and J gave up 2 bases; unmatched junction bases: 9. CDR3 length: 15 amino acids. In germline, CDR1 is SGHTA, CDR2 FQGNSA. The CDR3 loop reads CASSPGGGHAYEQYF. CDR3 in DNA: TGTGCCAGCAGCCCAGGGGGTGGACACGCCTACGAGCAGTACTTC.

This chain connects TRBV6-5 to TRBJ2-2; maybe TRBD1 (5 bases). The CDR3 spans 15 residues. V was pared by 6 bases and J by 6 bases, with 17 bases between. CDR1 MNHEY and CDR2 SVGAGI come from the germline V gene. CDR3 protein: CASRTEGALAGELFF. The DNA for the CDR3 is TGTGCCAGCAGAACGGAAGGGGCGTTGGCCGGGGAGCTGTTTTTT.